Following are 5 T cell receptor beta chains from one sample sequenced in a study of T cell repertoires in cytomegalovirus infection. In TCRdb, the reads were re-called with MiXCR into one record per CDR3 protein. The sample holds approximately 910,000 distinct CDR3 sequences; 30% to 40% are singletons and the top ten take 10% to 15%. Their antigens are not known. The specimen comprised cultured CD8+ T cells from PBMCs, sampled from culture after CMV antigen stimulation. These receptors came from a human donor in good health (CMV status not recorded). Some clones in this sample may be carry-over from other donors' samples.

This rearrangement joins TRBV28 to TRBJ2-1; TRBD2 matches at 16 bases. Losses at the gene ends were 4 bases for V and 4 bases for J; bases not matched to a gene: 7. This CDR3 contains 18 residues. Germline lookup yields CDR1 MDHEN and CDR2 SYDVKM. For the CDR3, the DNA is TGTGCCAGCAGTTCCGGGACTAGCGGGGGGGCCTGGTACAATGAGCAGTTCTTC. Residues: CASSSGTSGGAWYNEQFF. The variable domain in full, with the rest retrieved from reference TRBV28 and TRBJ2-1, is DVKVTQSSRYLVKRTGEKVFLECVQDMDHENMFWYRQDPGLGLRLIYFSYDVKMKEKGDIPEGYSVSREKKERFSLILESASTNQTSMYLCASSSGTSGGAWYNEQFFGPGTRLTVL.

In the case of this clonotype: Since a much larger clone is just one base distant, this may be a read error. The V and J genes are TRBV7-2 and TRBJ1-4, with a possible D match to TRBD1 (6 bases). Germline CDR1 is SGHTA and CDR2 is FQGNSA. The CDR3 extends over 17 amino acids. Trimming removed 2 bases at V and 0 bases at J, with 13 bases between. The CDR3 loop is CASSLFEGETTNEKLFF. CDR3 nucleotides: TGTGCCAGCAGCTTATTTGAGGGGGAGACAACTAATGAAAAACTGTTTTTT.

The chain is built from TRBV6-5 and TRBJ2-3; D gene ambiguous. The CDR3 is made up of 16 amino acids. Per the germline V gene, CDR1 is MNHEY and CDR2 is SVGAGI. V lost 2 bases to trimming and J lost 0 bases, with 12 bases between them. CDR3 residues: CASSYLSGASTDTQYF. The CDR3 DNA follows: TGTGCCAGCAGTTACCTCTCCGGAGCAAGCACAGATACGCAGTATTTT.

The chain has TRBV7-6 and TRBJ1-2; 8 nucleotides match TRBD1. Germline assignment: CDR1 SGHVS and CDR2 FNYEAQ. V was pared by 5 bases and J by 8 bases, with 7 bases of the junction left unmatched. The CDR3 totals 13 residues. In DNA form, the CDR3 reads TGTGCCAGCAGCCTCTCGACAGGGGTGGGCTACACCTTC. Protein product: CASSLSTGVGYTF.

Concerning this clonotype: Its ends do not fully match the called genes, so a read error is possible. The chain uses TRBV7-6 and TRBJ2-3; TRBD2 matches 8 bases. This CDR3 contains 15 residues. Germline V gives CDR1 SGHVS, CDR2 FNYEAQ. The CDR3 sequence: CASSLTAGDTDTQYF. The CDR3 region has the DNA TGTGCTAGCAGCTTAACAGCGGGGGACACAGATACGCAGTATTTT.